The text below deals with one T cell receptor (beta chain). These data belong to a study of OX40 agonist ivuxolimab in advanced cancers. About the study: Antecedent anti-PD-1, anti-PD-L1 or anti-CTLA-4 therapy was permissible, with over 35% having received some.

Method: immunoSEQ multiplex PCR; TCRdb's copy keeps in-frame clones and lacks some. The sample contains tens of thousands of clones, roughly 86% of which appear only once. Per germline, CDR1 KGHSH and CDR2 LQKENI. This CDR3 comprises 12 residues. Trimming cost V 3 bases and J 8 bases, with 7 bases left between them. This clonotype originated in an adult with an advanced solid tumor such as melanoma, head and neck, liver or kidney cancer. The sample in question was CD4+ or CD8+ T cells sorted from blood, obtained in a trial of the OX40 agonist ivuxolimab. J is TRBJ1-4 and V is TRBV18; D gene ambiguous. In nucleotides, the CDR3 is TGTGCCAGCTCACCCGCCCGGGAAAAACTGTTTTTT. Translation gives CASSPAREKLFF. The complete variable domain, with remaining parts taken from reference TRBV18 and TRBJ1-4, reads NAGVMQNPRHLVRRRGQEARLRCSPMKGHSHVYWYRQLPEEGLKFMVYLQKENIIDESGMPKERFSAEFPKEGPSILRIQQVVRGDSAAYFCASSPAREKLFFGSGTQLSVL.